This TCR beta chain was recovered during a study of CD8+ T cells in alopecia areata. Sequencing used cDNA as its template, made by extracting RNA and reverse transcribing it. Sequenced by immunoSEQ multiplex PCR; TCRdb stores in-frame clones only, minus some. The sample carries around 120,000 clones, 58% recorded once. CDR3 length: 14 residues. Germline values: CDR1 GTSNPN, CDR2 SVGIG (reference sequence). The V and J ends lost 2 bases and 8 bases, in that order; junction bases with no gene match: 6. Treatment meaning: oral pan-JAK inhibitor, 5-10 mg twice daily. This TCR derives from a human donor with alopecia areata. The input for sequencing was CD8+ T cells sorted from blood, taken at week 4, from a patient treated with tofacitinib. This rearrangement joins TRBV30 to TRBJ2-1, with TRBD2 identical over 10 bases. This CDR3 is CAWSQTSGDDEQFF. CDR3 DNA: TGTGCCTGGAGTCAAACTAGCGGGGACGATGAGCAGTTCTTC.